The next 5 T cell receptor beta chains were all read from a single sample in a study of tumor-infiltrating lymphocytes in oesophageal squamous cell carcinoma. TCRdb re-called the PCR reads through MiXCR, storing one row per CDR3 protein. The repertoire holds under 20,000 distinct CDR3 sequences, with around 40% as singletons. Sequenced input: blood. These receptors were obtained from a male donor with esophageal squamous cell carcinoma.

CDR3 sequence: CASSHKGGSINSPLHF. The DNA for the CDR3 is TGTGCCAGCAGCCACAAGGGGGGCTCGATTAATTCACCCCTCCACTTT. This chain uses TRBV7-2 with TRBJ1-6; tentatively, D is TRBD1 (6 bases). Per germline, CDR1 SGHTA and CDR2 FQGNSA. Between the trimmed V and J ends, which lost 5 bases and 6 bases, there was a span of 17 bases. This CDR3 contains 16 residues.

This clonotype was seen ten or more times. The chain links TRBV6-1 to TRBJ2-7; tentative D call: TRBD2 (6 bases). Germline CDR1 MNHNS, CDR2 SASEGT. V lost 5 bases and J 6 bases, leaving 14 bases between the germline ends. This CDR3 has 13 residues. The CDR3 sequence is CASSPGEAREQYF. The CDR3 DNA follows: TGTGCCAGCAGTCCGGGAGAGGCTCGCGAGCAGTACTTC.

The V and J genes are TRBV7-8 and TRBJ2-3, with unresolved D. This CDR3 has 13 residues. Trimming took 2 bases from V and 1 from J, leaving 4 bases between them. Per germline, CDR1 SGHVS and CDR2 FQNEAQ. The CDR3 DNA follows: TGTGCCAGCAGCTTATCACGCACAGATACGCAGTATTTT. Protein: CASSLSRTDTQYF.

This clonotype was counted many times. J is TRBJ2-1 and V is TRBV18; D is perhaps TRBD1 or TRBD2 (5 bases each). Trimming took 3 bases from V and 4 from J, leaving 10 bases between them. The CDR3 is 14 residues long. CDR1 KGHSH and CDR2 LQKENI come from the germline V gene. The CDR3 here is CASSPGTAYNEQFF. Here the CDR3 DNA reads TGTGCCAGCTCACCCGGGACGGCTTACAATGAGCAGTTCTTC.

The sample holds many counts of this clonotype. This chain uses TRBV12-5 with TRBJ2-7, with a possible D match to TRBD1 (5 bases). In germline, CDR1 is LGHNT, CDR2 FRNRAP. This CDR3 spans 13 amino acids. Trimming took off 7 bases at V and 1 base at J, with 11 bases between the two ends. CDR3 sequence: CASAPGLSYEQYF. DNA for the CDR3: TGTGCTAGTGCCCCAGGGTTGTCCTACGAGCAGTACTTC.